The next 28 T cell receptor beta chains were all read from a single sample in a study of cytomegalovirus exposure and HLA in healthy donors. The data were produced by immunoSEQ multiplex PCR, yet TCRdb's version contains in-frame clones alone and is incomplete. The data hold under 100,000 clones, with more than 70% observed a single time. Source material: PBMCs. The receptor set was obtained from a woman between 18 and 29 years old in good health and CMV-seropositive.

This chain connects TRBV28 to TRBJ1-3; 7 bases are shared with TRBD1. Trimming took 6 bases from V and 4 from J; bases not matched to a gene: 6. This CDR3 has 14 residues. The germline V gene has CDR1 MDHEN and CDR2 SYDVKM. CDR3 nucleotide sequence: TGTGCCAGCAGAACAGACAGGGAAGGAAACACCATATATTTT. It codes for CASRTDREGNTIYF.

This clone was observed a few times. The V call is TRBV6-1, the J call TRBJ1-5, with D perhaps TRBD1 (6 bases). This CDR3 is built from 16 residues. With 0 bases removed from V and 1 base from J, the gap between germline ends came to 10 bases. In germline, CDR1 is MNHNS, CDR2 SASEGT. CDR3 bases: TGTGCCAGCAGTGAAGCGTGGCAGGGGAGCAATCAGCCCCAGCATTTT. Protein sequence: CASSEAWQGSNQPQHF.

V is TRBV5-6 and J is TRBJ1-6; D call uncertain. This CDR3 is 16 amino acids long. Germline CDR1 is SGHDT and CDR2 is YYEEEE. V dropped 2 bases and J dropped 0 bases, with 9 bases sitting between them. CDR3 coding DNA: TGTGCCAGCAGCTTTGGAGGAGTCTCCTATAATTCACCCCTCCACTTT. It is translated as CASSFGGVSYNSPLHF.

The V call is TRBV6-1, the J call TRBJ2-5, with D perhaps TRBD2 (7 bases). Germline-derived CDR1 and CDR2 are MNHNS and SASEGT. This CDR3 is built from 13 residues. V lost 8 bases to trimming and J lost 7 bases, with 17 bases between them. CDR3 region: CASGVGGAGTQYF. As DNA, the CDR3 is TGTGCCAGCGGGGTGGGGGGGGCGGGGACCCAGTACTTC.

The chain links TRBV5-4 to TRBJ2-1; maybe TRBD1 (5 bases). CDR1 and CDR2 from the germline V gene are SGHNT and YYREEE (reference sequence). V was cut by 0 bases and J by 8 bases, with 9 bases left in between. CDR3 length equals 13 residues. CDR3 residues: CASSLGGRYEQFF. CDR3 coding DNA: TGTGCCAGCAGCTTGGGGGGCCGCTATGAGCAGTTCTTC.

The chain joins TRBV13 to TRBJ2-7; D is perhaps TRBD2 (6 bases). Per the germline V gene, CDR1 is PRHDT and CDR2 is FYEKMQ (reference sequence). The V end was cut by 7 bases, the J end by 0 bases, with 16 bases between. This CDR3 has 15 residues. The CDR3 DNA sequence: TGTGCCAGCACCCGATCCGGGGAGGTCTCCTACGAGCAGTACTTC. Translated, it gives CASTRSGEVSYEQYF. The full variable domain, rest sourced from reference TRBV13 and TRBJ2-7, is AAGVIQSPRHLIKEKRETATLKCYPIPRHDTVYWYQQGPGQDPQFLISFYEKMQSDKGSIPDRFSAQQFSDYHSELNMSSLELGDSALYFCASTRSGEVSYEQYFGPGTRLTVT.

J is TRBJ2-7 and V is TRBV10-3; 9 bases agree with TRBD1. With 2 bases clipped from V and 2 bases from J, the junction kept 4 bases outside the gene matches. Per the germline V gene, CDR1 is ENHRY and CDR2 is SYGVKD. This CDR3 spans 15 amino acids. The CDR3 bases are TGTGCCATCAGTGAGGACAGGGGGGTGACCTACGAGCAGTACTTC. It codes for CAISEDRGVTYEQYF.

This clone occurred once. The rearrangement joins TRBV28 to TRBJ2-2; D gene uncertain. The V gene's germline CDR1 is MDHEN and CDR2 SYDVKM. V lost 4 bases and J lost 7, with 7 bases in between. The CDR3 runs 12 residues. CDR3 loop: CASSSVVGELFF. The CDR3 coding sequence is TGTGCCAGCAGTTCGGTCGTCGGGGAGCTGTTTTTT.

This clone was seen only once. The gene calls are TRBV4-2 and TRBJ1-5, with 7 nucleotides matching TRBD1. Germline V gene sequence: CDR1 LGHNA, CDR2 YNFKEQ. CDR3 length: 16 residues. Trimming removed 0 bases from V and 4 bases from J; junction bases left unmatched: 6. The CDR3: CASSQEESRGNQPQHF. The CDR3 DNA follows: TGTGCCAGCAGCCAAGAGGAGAGCAGGGGGAATCAGCCCCAGCATTTT.

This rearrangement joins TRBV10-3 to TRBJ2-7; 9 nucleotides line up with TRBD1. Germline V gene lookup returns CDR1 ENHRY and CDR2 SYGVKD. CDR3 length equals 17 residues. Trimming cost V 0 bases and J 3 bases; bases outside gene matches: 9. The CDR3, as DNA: TGTGCCATCAGTGAGTCGCGGACAGGGGCTAATTACTACGAGCAGTACTTC. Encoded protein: CAISESRTGANYYEQYF.

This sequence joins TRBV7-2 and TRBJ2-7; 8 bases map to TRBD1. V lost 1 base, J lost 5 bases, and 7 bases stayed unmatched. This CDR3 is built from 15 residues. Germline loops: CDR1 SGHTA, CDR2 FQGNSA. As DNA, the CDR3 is TGTGCCAGCAGCTTAGGAGGACAGGGCGGGAACGAGCAGTACTTC. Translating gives CASSLGGQGGNEQYF.

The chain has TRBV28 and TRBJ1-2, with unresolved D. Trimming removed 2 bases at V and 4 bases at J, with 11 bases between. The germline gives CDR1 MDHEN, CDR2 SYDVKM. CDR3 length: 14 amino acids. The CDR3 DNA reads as TGTGCCAGCAGTTTAGGCAGCGCAAGCTATGGCTACACCTTC. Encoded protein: CASSLGSASYGYTF.

The CDR3 DNA follows: TGTGCCAGCAGTTCCGGGACTAGCCCCTATGGGGAGCTGTTTTTT. Translating gives CASSSGTSPYGELFF. This chain joins TRBV6-5 and TRBJ2-2, with 9 bases identical to TRBD2. Germline V CDR1 and CDR2: MNHEY, SVGAGI. The CDR3 consists of 15 residues. Germline trimming cut 4 bases from V and 8 bases from J; bases unmatched to any gene: 8.

DNA for the CDR3: TGTGCCAGCAGCTCCCGACAGGGGAACACTGAAGCTTTCTTT. It encodes CASSSRQGNTEAFF. This chain joins TRBV9 and TRBJ1-1, with TRBD1 matching 7 bases. The CDR3 sequence is 14 residues long. V gave up 4 bases and J gave up 1 base; unmatched junction bases: 4. Germline V gene sequence: CDR1 SGDLS, CDR2 YYNGEE.

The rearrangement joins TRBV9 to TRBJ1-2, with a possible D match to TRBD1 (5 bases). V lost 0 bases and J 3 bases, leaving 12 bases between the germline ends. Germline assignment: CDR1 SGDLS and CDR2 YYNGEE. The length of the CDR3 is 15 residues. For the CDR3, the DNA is TGTGCCAGCAGCGTAGAAGGGATCAGGGACTATGGCTACACCTTC. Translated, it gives CASSVEGIRDYGYTF.

CDR3 DNA sequence: TGTGCCAGTTGGGGGGGTCTAAGCTCCTACGAGCAGTACTTC. This sequence encodes CASWGGLSSYEQYF. The chain combines TRBV28 with TRBJ2-7; 7 bases map to TRBD2. The CDR3 contains 14 residues. Germline V gene data show CDR1 as MDHEN and CDR2 as SYDVKM. V was pared by 9 bases and J by 0 bases, with 8 bases of the junction left unmatched.

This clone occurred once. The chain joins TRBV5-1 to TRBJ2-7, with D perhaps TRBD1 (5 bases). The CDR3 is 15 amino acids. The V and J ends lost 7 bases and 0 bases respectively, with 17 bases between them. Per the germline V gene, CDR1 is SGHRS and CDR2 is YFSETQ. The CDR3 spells CASQVDTHLSYEQYF. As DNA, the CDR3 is TGCGCCAGCCAGGTGGACACGCACCTCTCCTACGAGCAGTACTTC.

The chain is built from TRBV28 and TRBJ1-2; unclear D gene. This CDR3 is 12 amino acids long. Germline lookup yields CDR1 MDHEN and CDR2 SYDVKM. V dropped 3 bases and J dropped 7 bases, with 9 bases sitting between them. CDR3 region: CASSFSGSGYTF. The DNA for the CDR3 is TGTGCCAGCAGTTTCTCCGGGTCTGGCTACACCTTC.

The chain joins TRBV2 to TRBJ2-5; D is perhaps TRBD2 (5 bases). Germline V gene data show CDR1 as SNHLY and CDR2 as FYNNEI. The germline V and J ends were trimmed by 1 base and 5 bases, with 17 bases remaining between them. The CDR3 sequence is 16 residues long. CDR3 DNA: TGTGCCAGCAGTGAAGAGGTAGCGAGCATCGATGAGACCCAGTACTTC. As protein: CASSEEVASIDETQYF.

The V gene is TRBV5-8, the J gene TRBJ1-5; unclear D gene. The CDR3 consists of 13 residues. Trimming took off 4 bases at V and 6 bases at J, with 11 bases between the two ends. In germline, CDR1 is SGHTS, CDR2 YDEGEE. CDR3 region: CASSGPGFQPQHF. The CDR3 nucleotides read TGTGCCAGCAGCGGACCGGGGTTTCAGCCCCAGCATTTT.

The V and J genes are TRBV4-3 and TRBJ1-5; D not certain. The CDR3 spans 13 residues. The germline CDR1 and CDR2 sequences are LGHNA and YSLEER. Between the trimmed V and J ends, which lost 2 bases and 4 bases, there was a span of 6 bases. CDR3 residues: CASSQSLNQPQHF. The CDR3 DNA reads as TGCGCCAGCAGCCAATCCTTAAATCAGCCCCAGCATTTT.

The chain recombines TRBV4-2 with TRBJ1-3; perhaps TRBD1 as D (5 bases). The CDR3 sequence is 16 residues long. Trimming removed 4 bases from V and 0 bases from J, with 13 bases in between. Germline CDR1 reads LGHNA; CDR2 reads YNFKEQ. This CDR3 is CASSRDGGASGNTIYF. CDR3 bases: TGTGCCAGCAGCCGGGATGGAGGGGCCTCTGGAAACACCATATATTTT.

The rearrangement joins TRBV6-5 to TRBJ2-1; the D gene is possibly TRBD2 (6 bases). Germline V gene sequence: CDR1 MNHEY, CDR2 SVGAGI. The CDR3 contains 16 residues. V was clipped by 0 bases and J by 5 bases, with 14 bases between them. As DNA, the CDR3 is TGTGCCAGCAGTTACTCTCGGGGGTACGAAAACAATGAGCAGTTCTTC. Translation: CASSYSRGYENNEQFF.

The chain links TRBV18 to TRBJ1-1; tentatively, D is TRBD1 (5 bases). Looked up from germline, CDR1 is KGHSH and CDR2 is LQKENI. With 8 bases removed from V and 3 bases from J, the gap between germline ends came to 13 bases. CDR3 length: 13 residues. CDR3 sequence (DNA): TGTGCCAGCAGGGAGGGGCTGGACACTGAAGCTTTCTTT. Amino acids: CASREGLDTEAFF.

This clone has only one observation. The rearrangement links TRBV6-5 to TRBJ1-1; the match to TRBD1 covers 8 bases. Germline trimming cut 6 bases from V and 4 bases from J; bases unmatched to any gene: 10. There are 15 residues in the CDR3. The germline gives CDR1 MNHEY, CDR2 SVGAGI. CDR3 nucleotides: TGTGCCAGCAGGTACGCGACAGGGGTGGGCACTGAAGCTTTCTTT. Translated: CASRYATGVGTEAFF.

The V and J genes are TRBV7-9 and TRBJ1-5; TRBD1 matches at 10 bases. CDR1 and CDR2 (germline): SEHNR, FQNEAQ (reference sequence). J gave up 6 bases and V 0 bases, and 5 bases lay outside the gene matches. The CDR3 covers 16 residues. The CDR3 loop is CASSLAGQGKGQPQHF. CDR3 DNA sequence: TGTGCCAGCAGCTTAGCGGGACAGGGGAAGGGTCAGCCCCAGCATTTT.

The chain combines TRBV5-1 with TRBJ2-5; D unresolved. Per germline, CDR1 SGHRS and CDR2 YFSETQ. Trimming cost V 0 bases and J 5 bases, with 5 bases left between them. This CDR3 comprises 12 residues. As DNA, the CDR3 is TGCGCCAGCAGCTTGGATCAGGAGACCCAGTACTTC. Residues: CASSLDQETQYF.

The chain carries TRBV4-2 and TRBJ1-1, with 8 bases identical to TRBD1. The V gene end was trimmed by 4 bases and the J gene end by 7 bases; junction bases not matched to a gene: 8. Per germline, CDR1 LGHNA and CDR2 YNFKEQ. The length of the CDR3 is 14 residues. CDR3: CASSPTGQVFEAFF. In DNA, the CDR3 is TGTGCCAGCAGCCCGACGGGACAGGTATTTGAAGCTTTCTTT.